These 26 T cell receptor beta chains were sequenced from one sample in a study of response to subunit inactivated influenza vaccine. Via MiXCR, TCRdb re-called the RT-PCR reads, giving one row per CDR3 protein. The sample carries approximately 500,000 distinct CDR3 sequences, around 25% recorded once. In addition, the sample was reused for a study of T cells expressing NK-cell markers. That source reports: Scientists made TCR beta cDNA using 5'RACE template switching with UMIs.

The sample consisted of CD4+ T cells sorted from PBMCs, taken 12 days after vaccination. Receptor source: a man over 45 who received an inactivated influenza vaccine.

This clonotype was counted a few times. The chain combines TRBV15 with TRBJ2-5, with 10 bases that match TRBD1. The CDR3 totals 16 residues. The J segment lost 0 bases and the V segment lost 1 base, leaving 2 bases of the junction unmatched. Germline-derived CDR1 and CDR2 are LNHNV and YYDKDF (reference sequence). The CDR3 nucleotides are TGTGCCACCAGCAGAGGGGACAGGGGCTACCAAGAGACCCAGTACTTC. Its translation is CATSRGDRGYQETQYF.

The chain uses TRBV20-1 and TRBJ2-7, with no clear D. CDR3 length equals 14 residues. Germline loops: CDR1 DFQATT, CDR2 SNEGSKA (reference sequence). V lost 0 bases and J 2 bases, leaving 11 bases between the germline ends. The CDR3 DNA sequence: TGCAGTGCTAGAGATCTCGGCAAAACCTACGAGCAGTACTTC. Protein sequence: CSARDLGKTYEQYF.

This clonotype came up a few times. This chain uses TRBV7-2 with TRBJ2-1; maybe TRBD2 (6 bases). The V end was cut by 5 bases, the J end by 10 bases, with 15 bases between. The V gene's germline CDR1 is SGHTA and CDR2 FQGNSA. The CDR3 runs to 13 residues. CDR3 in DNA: TGTGCCAGCAGCGAGCGTCGGACTACGGAGCAGTTCTTC. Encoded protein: CASSERRTTEQFF.

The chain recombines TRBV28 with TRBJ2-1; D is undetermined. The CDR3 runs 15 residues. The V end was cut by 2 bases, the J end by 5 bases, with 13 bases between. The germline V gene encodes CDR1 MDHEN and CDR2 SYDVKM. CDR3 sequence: CASSLMETQNNEQFF. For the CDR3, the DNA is TGTGCCAGCAGTTTAATGGAGACACAGAACAATGAGCAGTTCTTC.

The CDR3 bases are TGCAGCGTCTGGGACCAAACGAGCTCCTACGAGCAGTACTTC. It is translated as CSVWDQTSSYEQYF. The V call is TRBV29-1, the J call TRBJ2-7; possibly TRBD1 or TRBD2 for D (5 bases each). V lost 6 bases and J 0 bases, leaving 15 bases between the germline ends. This CDR3 has 14 amino acids. CDR1 and CDR2 (germline): SQVTM, ANQGSEA.

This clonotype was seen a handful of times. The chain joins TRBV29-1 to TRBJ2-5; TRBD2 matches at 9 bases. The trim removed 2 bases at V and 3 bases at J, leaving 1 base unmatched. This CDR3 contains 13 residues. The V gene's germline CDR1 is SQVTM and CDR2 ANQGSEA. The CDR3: CSVELAGKETQYF. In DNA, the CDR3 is TGCAGCGTTGAACTAGCGGGGAAAGAGACCCAGTACTTC.

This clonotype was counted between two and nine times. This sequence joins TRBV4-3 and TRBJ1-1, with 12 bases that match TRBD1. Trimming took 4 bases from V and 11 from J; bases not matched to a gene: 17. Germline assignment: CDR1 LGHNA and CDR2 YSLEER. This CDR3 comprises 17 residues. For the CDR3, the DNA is TGCGCCAGCAGCCGTGATCCGGGACAGGGGGCGCGTCTGGTGGCTTTCTTT. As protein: CASSRDPGQGARLVAFF.

The CDR3 DNA sequence: TGTGCCAGCAGTTTAATACAGAACACCGGGGAGCTGTTTTTT. Its protein product is CASSLIQNTGELFF. This chain links TRBV28 with TRBJ2-2; D not resolved. Germline CDR1 and CDR2: MDHEN and SYDVKM. V lost 2 bases and J lost 1, with 5 bases in between. The CDR3 contains 14 residues.

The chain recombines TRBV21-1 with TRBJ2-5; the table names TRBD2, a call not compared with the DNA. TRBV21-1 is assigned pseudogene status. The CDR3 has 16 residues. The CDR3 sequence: CASSKDPLRGGETQYF. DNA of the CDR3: TGTGCCAGCAGCAAAGATCCCCTACGGGGGGGAGAGACCCAGTACTTC.

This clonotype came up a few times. CDR3 region: CASSQVSTDTQYF. In DNA, the CDR3 is TGCGCCAGCAGCCAAGTTAGCACAGATACGCAGTATTTT. This chain connects TRBV4-1 to TRBJ2-3, with D uncertain. The CDR3 runs to 13 residues. Between the trimmed V and J ends, which lost 1 base and 0 bases, there was a span of 2 bases. Germline loops: CDR1 MGHRA, CDR2 YSYEKL.

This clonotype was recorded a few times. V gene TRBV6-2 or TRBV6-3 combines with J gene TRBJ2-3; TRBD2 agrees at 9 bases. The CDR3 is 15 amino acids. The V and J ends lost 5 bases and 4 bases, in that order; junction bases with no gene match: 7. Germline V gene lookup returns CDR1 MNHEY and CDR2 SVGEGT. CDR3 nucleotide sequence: TGTGCCAGCAGTCCCGGGACTAGCAGCGCAGATACGCAGTATTTT. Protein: CASSPGTSSADTQYF.

This CDR3 reads CASSPIGTGGHEQYF. CDR3 nucleotide sequence: TGTGCCAGCAGCCCGATCGGGACAGGGGGGCACGAGCAGTACTTC. The chain links TRBV5-6 to TRBJ2-7, with TRBD1 matching 11 bases. V was pared by 4 bases and J by 5 bases, with 8 bases of the junction left unmatched. The CDR3 runs 15 residues. Germline loops: CDR1 SGHDT, CDR2 YYEEEE. Combining the CDR3 with reference TRBV5-6 and TRBJ2-7 gives the whole variable domain DAGVTQSPTHLIKTRGQQVTLRCSPKSGHDTVSWYQQALGQGPQFIFQYYEEEERQRGNFPDRFSGHQFPNYSSELNVNALLLGDSALYLCASSPIGTGGHEQYFGPGTRLTVT.

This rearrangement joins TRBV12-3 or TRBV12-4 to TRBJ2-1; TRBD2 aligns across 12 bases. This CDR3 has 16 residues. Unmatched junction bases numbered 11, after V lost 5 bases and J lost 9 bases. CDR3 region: CASSTRPSGRAGEQFF. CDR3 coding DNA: TGTGCCAGCAGTACCCGACCTAGCGGGAGGGCCGGTGAGCAGTTCTTC.

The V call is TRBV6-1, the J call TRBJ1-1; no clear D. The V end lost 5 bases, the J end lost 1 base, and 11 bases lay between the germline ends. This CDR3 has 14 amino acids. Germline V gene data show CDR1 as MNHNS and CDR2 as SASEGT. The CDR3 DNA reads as TGTGCCAGCAGTCCTCAGGCCTGGAACACTGAAGCTTTCTTT. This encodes CASSPQAWNTEAFF.

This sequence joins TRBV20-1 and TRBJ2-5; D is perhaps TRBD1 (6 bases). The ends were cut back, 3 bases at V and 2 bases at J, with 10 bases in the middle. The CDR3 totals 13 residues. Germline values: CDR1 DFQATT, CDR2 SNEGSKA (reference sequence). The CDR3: CSARVTGQETQYF. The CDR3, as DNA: TGCAGTGCTAGGGTCACAGGGCAAGAGACCCAGTACTTC.

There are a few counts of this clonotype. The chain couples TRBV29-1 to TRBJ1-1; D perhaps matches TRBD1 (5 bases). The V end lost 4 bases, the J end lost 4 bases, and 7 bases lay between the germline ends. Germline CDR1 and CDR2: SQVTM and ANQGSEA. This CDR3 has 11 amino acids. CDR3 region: CSVVTATEAFF. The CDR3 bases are TGCAGCGTTGTGACAGCCACTGAAGCTTTCTTT.

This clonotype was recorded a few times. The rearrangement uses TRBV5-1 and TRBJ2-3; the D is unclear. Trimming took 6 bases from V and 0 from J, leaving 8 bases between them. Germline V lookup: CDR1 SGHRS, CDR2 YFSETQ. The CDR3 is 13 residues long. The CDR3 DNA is TGCGCCAGCACTGTGGCGAGCACAGATACGCAGTATTTT. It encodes CASTVASTDTQYF.

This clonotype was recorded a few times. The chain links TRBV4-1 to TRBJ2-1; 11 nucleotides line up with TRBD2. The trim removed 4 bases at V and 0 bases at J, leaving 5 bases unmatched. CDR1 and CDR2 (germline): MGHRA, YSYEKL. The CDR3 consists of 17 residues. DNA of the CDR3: TGCGCCAGCAGCCCTAGACTAGCGGGGAGCTCCTACAATGAGCAGTTCTTC. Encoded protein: CASSPRLAGSSYNEQFF.

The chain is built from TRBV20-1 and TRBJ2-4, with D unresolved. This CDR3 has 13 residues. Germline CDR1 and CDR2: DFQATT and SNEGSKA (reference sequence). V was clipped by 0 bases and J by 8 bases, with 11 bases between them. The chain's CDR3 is CSARDFGTYIQYF. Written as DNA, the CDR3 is TGCAGTGCTAGAGATTTCGGAACGTACATTCAGTACTTC.

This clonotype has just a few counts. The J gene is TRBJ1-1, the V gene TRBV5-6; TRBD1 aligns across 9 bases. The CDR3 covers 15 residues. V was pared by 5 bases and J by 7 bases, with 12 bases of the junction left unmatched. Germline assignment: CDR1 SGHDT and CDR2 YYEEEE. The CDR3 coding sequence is TGTGCCAGCAGTCCACCGGGGACAGGGCTAATTGAAGCTTTCTTT. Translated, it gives CASSPPGTGLIEAFF.

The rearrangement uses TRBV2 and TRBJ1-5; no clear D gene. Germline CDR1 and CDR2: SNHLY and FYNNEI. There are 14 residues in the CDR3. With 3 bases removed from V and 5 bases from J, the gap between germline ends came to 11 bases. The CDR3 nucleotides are TGTGCCAGCAGTGACCCCGGGTGGCATCAGCCCCAGCATTTT. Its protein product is CASSDPGWHQPQHF.

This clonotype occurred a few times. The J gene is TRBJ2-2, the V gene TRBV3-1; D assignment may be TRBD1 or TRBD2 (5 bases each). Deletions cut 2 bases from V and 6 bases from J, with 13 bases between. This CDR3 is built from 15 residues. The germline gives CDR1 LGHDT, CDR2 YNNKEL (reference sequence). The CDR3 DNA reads TGTGCCAGCAGCCAAATGAGGGGCAGATCCGGGGAGCTGTTTTTT. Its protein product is CASSQMRGRSGELFF.

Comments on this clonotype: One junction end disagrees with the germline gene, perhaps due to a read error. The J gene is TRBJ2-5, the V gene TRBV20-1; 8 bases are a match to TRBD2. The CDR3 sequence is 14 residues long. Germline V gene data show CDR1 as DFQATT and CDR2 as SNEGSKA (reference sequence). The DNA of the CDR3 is TGCAGTGCCACAACCGGACTAGCTGGGGAGACCCGGTACTTC. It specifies CSATTGLAGETRYF.

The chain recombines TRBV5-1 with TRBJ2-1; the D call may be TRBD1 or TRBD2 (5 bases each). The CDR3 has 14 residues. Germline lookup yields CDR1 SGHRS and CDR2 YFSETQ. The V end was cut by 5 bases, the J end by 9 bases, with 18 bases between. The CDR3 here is CASRPGPRGSEQFF. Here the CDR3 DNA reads TGCGCCAGCAGACCGGGACCAAGGGGAAGTGAGCAGTTCTTC.

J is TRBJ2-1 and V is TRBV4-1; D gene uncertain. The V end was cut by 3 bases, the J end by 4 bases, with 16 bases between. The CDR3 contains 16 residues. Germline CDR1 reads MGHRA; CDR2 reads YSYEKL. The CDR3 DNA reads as TGCGCCAGCAGCCACCGATCGCTGGACCTTTACAATGAGCAGTTCTTC. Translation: CASSHRSLDLYNEQFF.

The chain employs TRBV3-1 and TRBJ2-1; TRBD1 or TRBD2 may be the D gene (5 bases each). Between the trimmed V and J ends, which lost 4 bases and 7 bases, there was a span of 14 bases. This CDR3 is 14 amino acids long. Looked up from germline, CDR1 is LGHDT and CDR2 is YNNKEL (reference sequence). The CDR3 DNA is TGTGCCAGCAGCCGCCAGAGAGGGGCGAATGAGCAGTTCTTC. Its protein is CASSRQRGANEQFF.